Here is one T cell receptor beta chain with its context. Using immunoSEQ multiplex PCR, the repertoire was profiled, and TCRdb retains in-frame clones only, with some absent. The sample lists around 84,000 clones, about four fifths occurring once. The sample comes from a study of blood T cell repertoires in COVID-19. Per germline, CDR1 SGHAT and CDR2 FQNNGV. V was pared by 5 bases and J by 5 bases, with 7 bases of the junction left unmatched. This CDR3 has 14 residues. The receptor comes from a man of 80 years or more with active or convalescent COVID-19. The chain couples TRBV11-2 to TRBJ2-5; 8 nucleotides match TRBD1. The sequencing input was peripheral blood. CDR3 in amino acids: CASSEDRGWETQYF. The CDR3 nucleotides are TGTGCCAGCAGCGAAGACAGGGGTTGGGAGACCCAGTACTTC.